The 31 T cell receptor beta chains presented below share a single source sample, sequenced in a study of T cells in Graves' hyperthyroidism and ophthalmopathy (dated by TCRdb to between 2017 and 2020). Receptors were amplified or captured by multiplex PCR. TCRdb shows the sequencer as Illumina HiSeq 2000. The TCR beta CDR3 regions were amplified from RNA transcripts. For the first round of RT-PCR on the TCR CDR3, the HTBI primer set was used together with the Qiagen OneStep RT-PCR kit. TCRdb reran the public reads through fastp at Q25 and MiXCR, keeping productive beta chains. When rows share a CDR3 protein, they turn into one entry using the most common DNA and genes. The sample table shows roughly 380,000 distinct CDR3 sequences, and roughly 12% are seen once. The ten largest account for 20% of the sample. The sequenced material came from blood. The source is a man under 40 with Graves' hyperthyroidism that later progressed to Graves' ophthalmopathy.

This clonotype has more than one count but fewer than ten. The chain employs TRBV2 and TRBJ2-5; no clear D. This CDR3 has 10 residues. Germline-derived CDR1 and CDR2 are SNHLY and FYNNEI. The V end lost 8 bases, the J end lost 5 bases, and 6 bases lay between the germline ends. CDR3 in amino acids: CASLGETQYF. In nucleotides, the CDR3 is TGTGCCAGCCTAGGGGAGACCCAGTACTTC.

In its sample, this clonotype was seen a few times. The V gene is TRBV5-1, the J gene TRBJ2-1, with 10 positions matching TRBD2. The V and J ends lost 2 bases and 9 bases, in that order; junction bases with no gene match: 8. CDR3 size: 15 residues. The germline CDR1 and CDR2 sequences are SGHRS and YFSETQ. CDR3 sequence (DNA): TGCGCCAGCAGCTTCAAGCGGGGGGGCTTATCTGAGCAGTTCTTC. Translated: CASSFKRGGLSEQFF.

This clonotype has at least ten counts. The chain has TRBV6-6 and TRBJ2-7, with 9 bases aligning to TRBD1. The V segment lost 2 bases and the J segment 3 bases; nucleotides outside the gene matches: 5. In germline, CDR1 is MNHNY, CDR2 SVGAGI (reference sequence). CDR3 length equals 15 residues. The CDR3 DNA reads TGTGCCAGCAGTTACGCCGGGACAGGGCACTACGAGCAGTACTTC. Protein sequence: CASSYAGTGHYEQYF.

This clonotype was recorded many times. This rearrangement joins TRBV6-1 to TRBJ1-2; 12 nucleotides agree with TRBD1. J lost 10 bases, V lost 4 bases, and 4 bases had no gene match. The germline gives CDR1 MNHNS, CDR2 SASEGT. This CDR3 spans 13 amino acids. Written as DNA, the CDR3 is TGTGCCAGCAGTGCCGGGACAGGGGGCCTCTACACCTTC. Amino acid sequence: CASSAGTGGLYTF.

This chain uses TRBV6-4 with TRBJ2-6, with TRBD1 matching over 7 bases. The V and J ends lost 4 bases and 2 bases, in that order; junction bases with no gene match: 11. Germline loops: CDR1 MRHNA, CDR2 SNTAGT. This CDR3 is 18 amino acids long. CDR3 amino acids: CASSGQDRHVAGANVLTF. The CDR3, as DNA: TGTGCCAGCAGTGGCCAGGACAGGCACGTCGCTGGGGCCAACGTCCTGACTTTC.

This clonotype was detected ten times or more. This chain's CDR3 is CASPEEGANYGYTF. The CDR3 region has the DNA TGTGCCAGCCCTGAAGAGGGAGCTAACTATGGCTACACCTTC. The rearrangement joins TRBV2 to TRBJ1-2; no reliable D call. This CDR3 has 14 residues. In germline, CDR1 is SNHLY, CDR2 FYNNEI. V lost 8 bases, J lost 0 bases, and 13 bases lay in between. Combining the CDR3 with reference TRBV2 and TRBJ1-2 gives the whole variable domain EPEVTQTPSHQVTQMGQEVILRCVPISNHLYFYWYRQILGQKVEFLVSFYNNEISEKSEIFDDQFSVERPDGSNFTLKIRSTKLEDSAMYFCASPEEGANYGYTFGSGTRLTVV.

This clonotype was detected a few times. This chain connects TRBV5-1 to TRBJ1-4; the D gene is possibly TRBD1 (5 bases). V was cut by 4 bases and J by 8 bases, with 21 bases left in between. The CDR3 has 16 amino acids. Germline-derived CDR1 and CDR2 are SGHRS and YFSETQ. The DNA of the CDR3 is TGCGCCAGCAGCCTCGGATATAGGGGAAGGAAGGAAAAACTGTTTTTT. Amino acids: CASSLGYRGRKEKLFF.

At least ten counts were recorded for this clonotype. V is TRBV6-1 and J is TRBJ1-2; D remains unclear. The CDR3 length is 14 residues. From germline, CDR1 is MNHNS and CDR2 SASEGT. Trimming cost V 6 bases and J 0 bases, with 11 bases left between them. DNA for the CDR3: TGTGCCAGCAGCCGCGACCGATCTAACTATGGCTACACCTTC. The encoded protein is CASSRDRSNYGYTF.

The sample holds many counts of this clonotype. This sequence joins TRBV20-1 and TRBJ1-6, with 9 bases matching TRBD1. Germline trimming cut 7 bases from V and 10 bases from J; bases unmatched to any gene: 8. CDR1 and CDR2 (germline): DFQATT, SNEGSKA (reference sequence). This CDR3 comprises 13 residues. This CDR3 reads CSGSQGAGSPLHF. CDR3 DNA: TGCAGTGGATCACAGGGGGCAGGATCACCCCTCCACTTT.

The chain recombines TRBV28 with TRBJ2-7, with D maybe TRBD1 (6 bases). Trimming took 5 bases from V and 4 from J, leaving 21 bases between them. The CDR3 is made up of 16 amino acids. Germline-derived CDR1 and CDR2 are MDHEN and SYDVKM. Here the CDR3 reads CASSPYYRDTVYEQYF. The CDR3 nucleotides read TGTGCCAGCAGTCCCTACTACCGGGACACCGTTTACGAGCAGTACTTC.

J is TRBJ1-5 and V is TRBV4-1, with 9 bases aligning to TRBD1. With V trimmed by 0 bases and J by 4 bases, 4 bases remained unmatched. This CDR3 has 16 residues. CDR1 MGHRA and CDR2 YSYEKL come from the germline V gene. The CDR3 DNA follows: TGCGCCAGCAGCCAAGAGGGACAGGGCATAAATCAGCCCCAGCATTTT. Its protein is CASSQEGQGINQPQHF.

This clonotype was recorded once. A read error may be the cause here, since a much bigger clone is one base away. The CDR3 does not close with the conserved phenylalanine or tryptophan, likely indicating a read error. The rearrangement links TRBV28 to TRBJ2-6, with 9 bases lining up with TRBD1. The CDR3 is made up of 17 amino acids. Unmatched junction bases numbered 7, after V lost 5 bases and J lost 2 bases. Germline loops: CDR1 MDHEN, CDR2 SYDVKM. CDR3 coding DNA: TGTGCCAGCAGTCCGTCCCGGGACAGGGCTGGGGCCAACGTCCTGACTTCC. The encoded protein is CASSPSRDRAGANVLTS.

The sample holds many counts of this clonotype. The genes are TRBV6-1 and TRBJ1-4, with 7 bases lining up with TRBD1. Germline CDR1 and CDR2: MNHNS and SASEGT. CDR3 length equals 14 residues. With 4 bases clipped from V and 4 bases from J, the junction kept 3 bases outside the gene matches. CDR3 amino acids: CASSATGDNEKLFF. CDR3 DNA: TGTGCCAGCAGTGCAACAGGGGATAATGAAAAACTGTTTTTT.

This sequence joins TRBV20-1 and TRBJ2-1; 11 bases are shared with TRBD2. Germline V gives CDR1 DFQATT, CDR2 SNEGSKA (reference sequence). With V trimmed by 0 bases and J by 5 bases, 6 bases remained unmatched. The CDR3 runs 16 residues. The CDR3 spells CSARDPLAGGNNEQFF. The CDR3 coding sequence is TGCAGTGCTAGAGACCCCCTAGCGGGGGGTAACAATGAGCAGTTCTTC.

This chain links TRBV5-5 with TRBJ1-3; D is perhaps TRBD1 (5 bases). V dropped 5 bases and J dropped 0 bases, with 12 bases sitting between them. This CDR3 spans 15 amino acids. From germline, CDR1 is SGHKS and CDR2 YYEKEE (reference sequence). The CDR3 DNA reads TGTGCCAGCAGACCCGACAGATCCTCTGGAAACACCATATATTTT. This gives the protein CASRPDRSSGNTIYF.

This clonotype has only a few counts. This chain connects TRBV9 to TRBJ1-3, with 8 bases that match TRBD1. Germline V gene lookup returns CDR1 SGDLS and CDR2 YYNGEE. The CDR3 totals 16 residues. Losses at the gene ends were 2 bases for V and 1 base for J; bases not matched to a gene: 5. The chain's CDR3 is CASSVHTGGSGNTIYF. CDR3 nucleotide sequence: TGTGCCAGCAGCGTCCATACAGGGGGATCTGGAAACACCATATATTTT.

This clonotype was counted a few times. The V gene is TRBV6-1, the J gene TRBJ2-1, with a possible D match to TRBD1 (6 bases). V was trimmed by 0 bases and J by 3 bases, leaving 12 bases between them. This CDR3 is built from 16 residues. Germline CDR1 and CDR2: MNHNS and SASEGT. The CDR3 sequence: CASSEAPGAGYNEQFF. The CDR3 DNA sequence: TGTGCCAGCAGTGAAGCACCAGGGGCTGGCTACAATGAGCAGTTCTTC.

In regard to this clonotype: One junction end disagrees with the germline gene, perhaps due to a read error. V is TRBV7-9 and J is TRBJ2-1; 15 nucleotides line up with TRBD2. Germline values: CDR1 SEHNR, CDR2 FQNEAQ (reference sequence). CDR3 length: 21 residues. The CDR3 nucleotides are TGCGCCAGCAGCCAAATAAGGACTAGCGGGGGGGCTCGGGTCTCCTACAATGAGCAGTTCTTC. Translating gives CASSQIRTSGGARVSYNEQFF.

This chain links TRBV29-1 with TRBJ1-2, with TRBD1 as a possible D gene (6 bases). CDR1 SQVTM and CDR2 ANQGSEA come from the germline V gene. CDR3 length equals 13 residues. V was clipped by 0 bases and J by 7 bases, with 12 bases between them. In DNA form, the CDR3 reads TGCAGCGTTGAAGACAGGGGCCGGTTTGGCTACACCTTC. It translates to CSVEDRGRFGYTF.

The sample holds a few counts of this clonotype. The J gene is TRBJ1-3, the V gene TRBV4-2; no definite D call. This CDR3 is built from 15 residues. CDR1 and CDR2 from the germline V gene are LGHNA and YNFKEQ. The V gene lost 0 bases and the J gene lost 2 bases, with 8 bases spanning the gap. Here the CDR3 DNA reads TGTGCCAGCAGCCAAGATTCCCAGACTGGAAACACCATATATTTT. It specifies CASSQDSQTGNTIYF.

This clonotype was detected only a few times. The DNA of the CDR3 is TGCGCCAGCAGCCAAGGGGGGAAGCGGGGTTCTTTCTACAATGAGCAGTTCTTC. It yields the protein CASSQGGKRGSFYNEQFF. The chain recombines TRBV4-1 with TRBJ2-1; 7 nucleotides agree with TRBD2. The CDR3 is 18 residues long. The V segment lost 1 base and the J segment 3 bases; nucleotides outside the gene matches: 12. Germline CDR1 reads MGHRA; CDR2 reads YSYEKL.

The V call is TRBV10-2, the J call TRBJ2-6; D may be TRBD1 (6 bases). Germline CDR1 is WSHSY and CDR2 is SAAADI. Between the trimmed V and J ends, which lost 8 bases and 4 bases, there was a span of 15 bases. The CDR3 has 15 residues. CDR3 in amino acids: CASRQGILGANVLTF. DNA of the CDR3: TGCGCCAGCCGCCAGGGGATCTTAGGGGCCAACGTCCTGACTTTC.

This clonotype was seen a few times. The chain carries TRBV6-1 and TRBJ1-5; no clear D gene. Between the trimmed V and J ends, which lost 6 bases and 7 bases, there was a span of 13 bases. CDR1 is MNHNS, CDR2 SASEGT, per germline. This CDR3 region has 13 residues. CDR3 sequence reads: CASSPLERQPQHF. As DNA, the CDR3 is TGTGCCAGCAGCCCTTTGGAACGCCAGCCCCAGCATTTT.

In its sample, this clonotype was seen many times. The chain carries TRBV20-1 and TRBJ2-7, with D possibly being TRBD1 (6 bases). The CDR3 is made up of 12 amino acids. Germline V gene lookup returns CDR1 DFQATT and CDR2 SNEGSKA (reference sequence). The V and J ends lost 3 bases and 5 bases respectively, with 11 bases between them. The CDR3 protein is CSASGQFHEQYF. The CDR3, as DNA: TGCAGTGCTAGCGGACAGTTCCACGAGCAGTACTTC.

The rearrangement links TRBV28 to TRBJ2-1; 7 bases line up with TRBD2. Germline lookup yields CDR1 MDHEN and CDR2 SYDVKM. V was clipped by 8 bases and J by 2 bases; unmatched bases: 9. This CDR3 comprises 15 residues. The CDR3 sequence is CASGGSGNTYNEQFF. The CDR3 nucleotides read TGTGCCAGCGGAGGAAGCGGGAATACCTACAATGAGCAGTTCTTC.

The chain couples TRBV20-1 to TRBJ1-5; weak D call: TRBD1 (5 bases). The ends were cut back, 1 base at V and 3 bases at J, with 7 bases in the middle. This CDR3 is built from 13 residues. CDR1 and CDR2 from the germline V gene are DFQATT and SNEGSKA (reference sequence). The CDR3 DNA sequence: TGCAGTGCTAGAGCCGGGACCAATCAGCCCCAGCATTTT. Protein sequence: CSARAGTNQPQHF.

This clonotype was seen a few times. The genes are TRBV9 and TRBJ2-2; 10 nucleotides agree with TRBD1. The CDR3 runs 16 residues. The germline V gene has CDR1 SGDLS and CDR2 YYNGEE. Trimming at V came to 3 bases and at J to 2 bases, leaving 4 bases not matched to a gene. The CDR3 DNA reads TGTGCCAGCAGCGGAGGGACAGGGGTTAACACCGGGGAGCTGTTTTTT. As protein: CASSGGTGVNTGELFF.

This clonotype was recorded at least ten times. This chain connects TRBV10-3 to TRBJ1-5; TRBD1 matches 11 bases. CDR1 and CDR2 (germline): ENHRY, SYGVKD. V shed 8 bases and J 4 bases; nucleotides not matched to a gene: 10. The CDR3 runs to 16 residues. Here the CDR3 DNA reads TGTGCCATCCACCCGGACAGGGGGCAGGGGAATCAGCCCCAGCATTTT. It specifies CAIHPDRGQGNQPQHF.

The chain combines TRBV12-5 with TRBJ2-7; 8 bases are a match to TRBD1. The ends lost 1 base at V and 6 bases at J; junction bases unmatched: 8. Germline assignment: CDR1 LGHNT and CDR2 FRNRAP. This CDR3 spans 15 amino acids. The DNA for the CDR3 is TGTGCTAGTGGTTTGGGGCAGGGGGCACATGGCGAGCAGTACTTC. This gives the protein CASGLGQGAHGEQYF.

The table lists this clonotype with a few counts. The chain recombines TRBV29-1 with TRBJ1-1; 9 nucleotides agree with TRBD1. The ends lost 7 bases at V and 0 bases at J; junction bases unmatched: 3. Germline-derived CDR1 and CDR2 are SQVTM and ANQGSEA. CDR3 length: 13 amino acids. In nucleotides, the CDR3 is TGCAGCGGAGGACAGGGGCTGAACACTGAAGCTTTCTTT. The encoded protein is CSGGQGLNTEAFF. The variable domain in full, with the rest retrieved from reference TRBV29-1 and TRBJ1-1, is SAVISQKPSRDICQRGTSLTIQCQVDSQVTMMFWYRQQPGQSLTLIATANQGSEATYESGFVIDKFPISRPNLTFSTLTVSNMSPEDSSIYLCSGGQGLNTEAFFGQGTRLTVV.

This clonotype was counted at least ten times. This chain joins TRBV27 and TRBJ2-3; possible D gene TRBD2, 5 bases. Germline V CDR1 and CDR2: MNHEY, SMNVEV (reference sequence). The CDR3 extends over 16 amino acids. The V gene lost 5 bases and the J gene lost 4 bases, with 19 bases spanning the gap. As DNA, the CDR3 is TGTGCCAGCAGTCCAAGACGGGGATCAGCGGCAGATACGCAGTATTTT. This sequence encodes CASSPRRGSAADTQYF.